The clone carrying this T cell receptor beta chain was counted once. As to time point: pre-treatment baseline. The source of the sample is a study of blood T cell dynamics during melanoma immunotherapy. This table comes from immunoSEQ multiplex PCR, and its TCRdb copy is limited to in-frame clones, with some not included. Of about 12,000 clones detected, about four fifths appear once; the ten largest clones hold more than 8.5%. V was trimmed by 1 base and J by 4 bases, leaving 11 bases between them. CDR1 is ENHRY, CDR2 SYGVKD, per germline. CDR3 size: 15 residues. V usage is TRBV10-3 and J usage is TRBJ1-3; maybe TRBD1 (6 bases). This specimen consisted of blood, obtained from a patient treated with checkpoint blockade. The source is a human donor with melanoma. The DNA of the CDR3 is TGTGCCATCAGTGAGTGGCAGGGGTTAGGAAACACCATATATTTT. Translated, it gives CAISEWQGLGNTIYF.